The sequence of this TCR beta chain was determined in a study of T cells expressing NK-cell markers. On the study more broadly: Sequencing of TCR beta repertoires drew on sorted CD3+CD56+NKG2C+, CD3+CD56+NKG2C- and CD3+CD56-NKG2C+ T cells. The study, taken as a whole, reports: These clonotypes additionally ranked first within the CD3+CD56-NKG2C+ fraction of four donors.

TCR beta cDNA was generated via 5'RACE template switching incorporating UMIs. TCRdb reanalyzed the 5' RACE reads and collapses them to one entry per CDR3 protein, without DNA. The sample data list 300,000 to 450,000 distinct CDR3 sequences. Regarding this clonotype: Its specificity is unknown.

The source material was blood T cells: a sorted CD56 or NKG2C T cell subset, CD4+ or CD8+ T cells, or bulk PBMC T cells (not recorded which). The clonotype comes from a man aged 18 to 70 in good health.

The CDR3 is CARLIPGANTQYF. This chain joins TRBV2 and TRBJ2-3; the TRBD1 assignment by TCRdb is unverifiable without DNA. In germline, CDR1 is SNHLY, CDR2 FYNNEI. The CDR3 consists of 13 residues.